The present entry profiles one T cell receptor beta chain with its context. Its cognate antigen is unknown. cDNA came from roughly 0.53 to 1 ug RNA primed by random hexamers. TCRdb recomputed calls from the immunoSEQ multiplex PCR reads with MiXCR, one row per CDR3 protein. Of 95,000 to 150,000 distinct CDR3 sequences listed, 96% were seen once; the top ten hold about 0.13%. The data belong to a study of CD8 T cells in Susac syndrome. Study-wide results and caveats: The authors acknowledged that the study's TCR sequencing and HLA analysis involved relatively few individuals.

Patients having Susac syndrome satisfied recently defined diagnostic criteria for definite or probable disease. CD8+ and CD4+ T cells were negatively isolated; TEMRA cells were FACS-enriched. This receptor was identified in a human donor with Susac syndrome. Sequencing was performed on CD4+ T cells from PBMCs.

This CDR3 reads CASSDRDRGYNEQFF. The DNA of the CDR3 is TGTGCCAGCAGCGACCGGGACAGGGGATACAATGAGCAGTTCTTC. The V gene is TRBV9, the J gene TRBJ2-1, with 10 bases that match TRBD1. The V and J ends lost 3 bases and 4 bases, in that order; junction bases with no gene match: 4. Germline V CDR1 and CDR2: SGDLS, YYNGEE. The CDR3 consists of 15 residues.